These 28 T cell receptor beta chains came from one sample sequenced in a study of T cells after yellow fever vaccination. TCRdb passed the 5' RACE reads through MiXCR, listing each CDR3 protein once. The sample lists around 530,000 distinct CDR3 sequences, roughly a sixth occurring once. The specimen comprised PBMCs, sampled less than 6 days after the first yellow fever vaccination. Receptors originate from a man younger than 35 who received the YFV17D yellow fever vaccine.

This clonotype was counted between two and nine times. V usage is TRBV11-2 and J usage is TRBJ2-1, with 7 nucleotides matching TRBD2. Germline CDR1 is SGHAT and CDR2 is FQNNGV. The CDR3 contains 18 residues. V lost 4 bases, J lost 1 base, and 13 bases stayed unmatched. CDR3 sequence reads: CASSSAGVGAGSYNEQFF. The DNA for the CDR3 is TGTGCCAGCAGCTCCGCCGGGGTAGGAGCGGGGTCCTACAATGAGCAGTTCTTC.

This clonotype was recorded a few times. The chain has TRBV12-3 or TRBV12-4 and TRBJ1-2; D is undetermined. The CDR3 has 12 amino acids. V lost 5 bases and J lost 8, with 12 bases in between. DNA of the CDR3: TGTGCCAGCAGTCGGAGAGGACCCGGCTACACCTTC. As protein: CASSRRGPGYTF.

This clonotype was counted only a few times. This rearrangement joins TRBV4-2 to TRBJ2-5; the D gene could be TRBD1 or TRBD2 (5 bases each). Trimming pared 1 base from V and 4 bases from J, leaving 13 bases between. CDR1 and CDR2 from the germline V gene are LGHNA and YNFKEQ. CDR3 length: 15 residues. The CDR3 bases are TGTGCCAGCAGCCAAGGGCAGGGTCGGGGAGAGACCCAGTACTTC. Translated: CASSQGQGRGETQYF.

V and J are TRBV5-4 and TRBJ1-2; D is ambiguous. Germline loops: CDR1 SGHNT, CDR2 YYREEE (reference sequence). CDR3 size: 13 residues. Trimming removed 6 bases at V and 5 bases at J, with 14 bases between. The CDR3 nucleotides are TGTGCCAGCACCCGGACGGCGGTATATGGCTACACCTTC. Translation gives CASTRTAVYGYTF.

This rearrangement joins TRBV3-1 to TRBJ2-7, with D possibly matching TRBD1 (6 bases). V shed 4 bases and J shed 5 bases, with 18 bases lying between them. Germline loops: CDR1 LGHDT, CDR2 YNNKEL (reference sequence). There are 15 residues in the CDR3. The CDR3 loop is CASSPIGTQGHEQYF. The CDR3 nucleotides read TGTGCCAGCAGCCCAATAGGGACACAGGGCCACGAGCAGTACTTC.

In its sample, this clonotype was seen many times. The V and J genes are TRBV4-1 and TRBJ2-3, with D uncertain. The CDR3 length is 13 residues. From germline, CDR1 is MGHRA and CDR2 YSYEKL. Between the trimmed V and J ends, which lost 4 bases and 6 bases, there was a span of 11 bases. CDR3 amino acids: CASSPTPADTQYF. The CDR3 nucleotides read TGCGCCAGCAGCCCCACGCCGGCGGATACGCAGTATTTT.

The rearrangement joins TRBV7-9 to TRBJ2-5; TRBD1 matches 7 bases. Germline CDR1 SEHNR, CDR2 FQNEAQ (reference sequence). The CDR3 covers 15 residues. The ends lost 0 bases at V and 2 bases at J; junction bases unmatched: 3. The CDR3 DNA is TGTGCCAGCAGCTTAGCTGACAGGGAACAAGAGACCCAGTACTTC. It yields the protein CASSLADREQETQYF.

The chain links TRBV6-1 to TRBJ1-6; D ambiguous. In germline, CDR1 is MNHNS, CDR2 SASEGT. The CDR3 extends over 15 amino acids. The V end lost 8 bases, the J end lost 0 bases, and 11 bases lay between the germline ends. CDR3 DNA sequence: TGTGCCAGCTCAACGGAAAGCTCCTATAATTCACCCCTCCACTTT. It encodes CASSTESSYNSPLHF.

The chain uses TRBV4-2 and TRBJ1-2; a weak D match, TRBD1 (5 bases). Trimming stripped 5 bases from V and 4 bases from J, with 20 bases between. This CDR3 contains 16 residues. From germline, CDR1 is LGHNA and CDR2 YNFKEQ. The DNA of the CDR3 is TGTGCCAGCAGCTTGAATTTCAAGGGCGGGGCCTATGGCTACACCTTC. Its translation: CASSLNFKGGAYGYTF.

The chain combines TRBV7-9 with TRBJ2-3; TRBD1 might be the D (5 bases). Trimming removed 5 bases from V and 6 bases from J, with 24 bases in between. Germline V gives CDR1 SEHNR, CDR2 FQNEAQ (reference sequence). CDR3 length equals 17 residues. CDR3 sequence reads: CASSRTSSAITPDTQYF. The CDR3 nucleotides are TGTGCCAGCAGCCGGACATCTTCGGCCATCACTCCGGATACGCAGTATTTT.

In DNA, the CDR3 is TGTGCCAGTAGTGGTTCAGCTCGTGACATTCAGTACTTC. Translating it yields CASSGSARDIQYF. The chain couples TRBV19 to TRBJ2-4; D is undetermined. CDR1 is LNHDA and CDR2 is SQIVND in the germline V gene (reference sequence). This CDR3 region has 13 residues. Trimming removed 5 bases from V and 8 bases from J, with 13 bases in between.

This clonotype was found a few times. The chain is built from TRBV4-3 and TRBJ2-3; D may be TRBD2 (5 bases). The length of the CDR3 is 14 residues. With 4 bases removed from V and 6 bases from J, the gap between germline ends came to 14 bases. From germline, CDR1 is LGHNA and CDR2 YSLEER. CDR3: CASSLGEGWDTQYF. DNA for the CDR3: TGCGCCAGCAGCCTCGGAGAGGGATGGGATACGCAGTATTTT.

This chain connects TRBV5-1 to TRBJ2-2, with D perhaps TRBD1 or TRBD2 (5 bases each). Between the trimmed V and J ends, which lost 4 bases and 2 bases, there was a span of 18 bases. The CDR3 loop spans 17 amino acids. Germline V gives CDR1 SGHRS, CDR2 YFSETQ. The CDR3 DNA reads TGCGCCAGCAGCCCCGGGGCCGATTGGGTCAACACCGGGGAGCTGTTTTTT. Translating it yields CASSPGADWVNTGELFF.

This clonotype was observed a few times. This sequence joins TRBV29-1 and TRBJ2-5, with D tentatively TRBD2 (6 bases). There are 13 residues in the CDR3. Trimming removed 4 bases at V and 5 bases at J, with 14 bases between. Germline V gene data show CDR1 as SQVTM and CDR2 as ANQGSEA. The CDR3: CSVVHPGRETQYF. The CDR3 region has the DNA TGCAGCGTTGTTCACCCAGGGAGGGAGACCCAGTACTTC.

This clonotype was seen more than once but under ten times. The chain employs TRBV7-2 and TRBJ2-1; TRBD1 or TRBD2 may be the D gene (5 bases each). Trimming shortened V by 6 bases and J by 2 bases, and 14 bases separated the two germline ends. The CDR3 has 15 residues. Germline values: CDR1 SGHTA, CDR2 FQGNSA. The CDR3 here is CASSHPGPPYNEQFF. The CDR3 bases are TGTGCCAGCAGTCATCCGGGACCCCCCTACAATGAGCAGTTCTTC.

The chain links TRBV5-4 to TRBJ2-1; 10 nucleotides align to TRBD2. V dropped 5 bases and J dropped 5; count of bases not matched to a gene: 7. This CDR3 is built from 15 residues. In germline, CDR1 is SGHNT, CDR2 YYREEE (reference sequence). The chain's CDR3 is CASRLAGSPHNEQFF. DNA of the CDR3: TGTGCCAGCAGACTAGCGGGGTCCCCTCACAATGAGCAGTTCTTC.

This clonotype was counted many times. J is TRBJ2-2 and V is TRBV20-1; maybe TRBD2 (6 bases). V lost 4 bases, J lost 6 bases, and 21 bases lay in between. There are 16 residues in the CDR3. Germline V gene sequence: CDR1 DFQATT, CDR2 SNEGSKA (reference sequence). The DNA of the CDR3 is TGCAGTGCTAAGAGCCGGGACTCCAACGTTCCCGGGGAGCTGTTTTTT. It encodes CSAKSRDSNVPGELFF.

This clonotype was counted many times. V usage is TRBV25-1 and J usage is TRBJ1-1; perhaps TRBD1 as D (5 bases). This CDR3 contains 15 residues. Germline V gene lookup returns CDR1 MGHDK and CDR2 SYGVNS. V was shortened by 10 bases and J by 1 base, with 19 bases between the two germline ends. The CDR3 sequence: CATVPPGRANTEAFF. DNA of the CDR3: TGTGCCACCGTACCTCCGGGACGGGCGAACACTGAAGCTTTCTTT.

The chain joins TRBV7-2 to TRBJ2-5; TRBD2 might be the D (6 bases). The germline V gene has CDR1 SGHTA and CDR2 FQGNSA. V was trimmed by 5 bases and J by 3 bases, leaving 13 bases between them. The CDR3 extends over 14 amino acids. The CDR3 DNA reads as TGTGCCAGCAGCGGTGTCGGGGGAGAAGAGACCCAGTACTTC. Translated: CASSGVGGEETQYF. The full variable domain, its missing parts supplied by reference TRBV7-2 and TRBJ2-5, is GAGVSQSPSNKVTEKGKDVELRCDPISGHTALYWYRQSLGQGLEFLIYFQGNSAPDKSGLPSDRFSAERTGGSVSTLTIQRTQQEDSAVYLCASSGVGGEETQYFGPGTRLLVL.

The CDR3 here is CAVVGTAMNTEAFF. DNA for the CDR3: TGTGCCGTAGTCGGGACAGCAATGAACACTGAAGCTTTCTTT. The chain has TRBV19 and TRBJ1-1; TRBD1 aligns across 7 bases. V lost 11 bases to trimming and J lost 0 bases; unmatched junction nucleotides: 9. The CDR3 runs to 14 residues. Germline V lookup: CDR1 LNHDA, CDR2 SQIVND (reference sequence).

This clonotype occurred a few times. V gene TRBV7-9 combines with J gene TRBJ2-2; maybe TRBD1 (6 bases). This CDR3 is built from 14 residues. CDR1 is SEHNR, CDR2 FQNEAQ, per germline (reference sequence). V was trimmed by 5 bases and J by 7 bases, leaving 14 bases between them. CDR3 amino acids: CASSQQGLHGELFF. The CDR3 DNA reads as TGTGCCAGCAGCCAACAGGGTCTACACGGGGAGCTGTTTTTT.

The CDR3 region is CSVQERTGELFF. The CDR3 DNA reads as TGCAGTGTTCAAGAGAGGACCGGGGAGCTGTTTTTT. J is TRBJ2-2 and V is TRBV20-1; D not certain. The germline V gene has CDR1 DFQATT and CDR2 SNEGSKA (reference sequence). The CDR3 covers 12 residues. Deletions cut 7 bases from V and 5 bases from J, with 11 bases between.

This clonotype was recorded a few times. CDR3 nucleotide sequence: TGTGCCAGCAGCTCCGGTCCCGAACACGGCTACACCTTC. Its protein product is CASSSGPEHGYTF. The J gene is TRBJ1-2, the V gene TRBV11-3; D gene unclear. The CDR3 loop spans 13 amino acids. Germline V gives CDR1 SGHNT, CDR2 YENEEA. V lost 4 bases and J 8 bases, leaving 14 bases between the germline ends. Looking up the rest from reference TRBV11-3 and TRBJ1-2 gives the full variable domain: EAGVVQSPRYKIIEKKQPVAFWCNPISGHNTLYWYLQNLGQGPELLIRYENEEAVDDSQLPKDRFSAERLKGVDSTLKIQPAELGDSAVYLCASSSGPEHGYTFGSGTRLTVV.

In this sample, this clonotype turned up a few times. The chain combines TRBV5-1 with TRBJ1-2, with D hard to call. CDR3 length: 15 residues. V lost 3 bases to trimming and J lost 7 bases, with 19 bases between them. CDR1 and CDR2 from the germline V gene are SGHRS and YFSETQ. This CDR3 reads CASSSATSDGAGYTF. In nucleotides, the CDR3 is TGCGCCAGCAGCTCCGCCACTTCCGACGGCGCTGGCTACACCTTC.

The gene calls are TRBV10-3 and TRBJ2-3, with 10 bases lining up with TRBD2. The CDR3 totals 18 residues. J gave up 0 bases and V 2 bases, and 8 bases lay outside the gene matches. Germline CDR1 reads ENHRY; CDR2 reads SYGVKD. The CDR3 reads CAISEASGGMTSTDTQYF. CDR3 coding DNA: TGTGCCATCAGTGAGGCTAGCGGGGGCATGACTAGCACAGATACGCAGTATTTT.

This clonotype was seen many times. The rearrangement uses TRBV5-1 and TRBJ1-2, with D unresolved. Trimming removed 4 bases at V and 5 bases at J, with 9 bases between. The CDR3 sequence is 12 residues long. Germline values: CDR1 SGHRS, CDR2 YFSETQ. CDR3 sequence (DNA): TGCGCCAGCAGCCCCGAGGGTTATGGCTACACCTTC. This sequence encodes CASSPEGYGYTF. The full variable domain, with the rest looked up from reference TRBV5-1 and TRBJ1-2, is KAGVTQTPRYLIKTRGQQVTLSCSPISGHRSVSWYQQTPGQGLQFLFEYFSETQRNKGNFPGRFSGRQFSNSRSEMNVSTLELGDSALYLCASSPEGYGYTFGSGTRLTVV.

The DNA of the CDR3 is TGCGCCAGCAGCTTGGCCGGGACAGGGGCCACCGGGGAGCTGTTTTTT. This translates into CASSLAGTGATGELFF. The rearrangement links TRBV5-1 to TRBJ2-2; 10 nucleotides align to TRBD1. V was clipped by 0 bases and J by 4 bases; unmatched bases: 3. CDR3 length equals 16 residues. Germline V gene data show CDR1 as SGHRS and CDR2 as YFSETQ.

A word on this clonotype: One junction end disagrees with the germline gene, perhaps due to a read error. The gene calls are TRBV20-1 and TRBJ1-1; 10 bases are a match to TRBD1. The germline gives CDR1 DFQATT, CDR2 SNEGSKA (reference sequence). The CDR3 runs 14 residues. CDR3 residues: CSALTGGMNTEDFF. For the CDR3, the DNA is TGCAGTGCCCTGACAGGGGGCATGAACACTGAAGATTTCTTT.